These T cell receptor beta chains were read from a single sample in a study of early T cells in non-severe SARS-CoV-2 infection. MiXCR was run by TCRdb on the 5' RACE reads, yielding one entry per CDR3 protein. The table records over 60,000 distinct CDR3 sequences, around 10% of them present only once. The sequenced sample was whole blood, obtained at baseline. These receptors came from an adult who was a healthcare worker with PCR-confirmed SARS-CoV-2 infection or an uninfected control (not recorded which). CDR3s include the opening cysteine and the closing phenylalanine or tryptophan. Fields, in order: J gene, V gene, CDR3 protein.

j_call: TRBJ2-3; v_call: TRBV20-1; cdr3_aa: CSATRDFSDTQYF
j_call: TRBJ2-3; v_call: TRBV20-1; cdr3_aa: CSPPGSSTDTQYF
j_call: TRBJ2-1; v_call: TRBV7-9; cdr3_aa: CASSLGTGGDEQFF
j_call: TRBJ1-2; v_call: TRBV7-3; cdr3_aa: CASSDATAIGYTF
j_call: TRBJ1-2; v_call: TRBV5-4; cdr3_aa: CASSLGGATGAYGYTF
j_call: TRBJ1-1; v_call: TRBV10-2; cdr3_aa: CASSVAGEFPEAFF
j_call: TRBJ2-1; v_call: TRBV7-9; cdr3_aa: CASSLGLQIEQFF
j_call: TRBJ1-2; v_call: TRBV7-9; cdr3_aa: CASSLALGSNYGYTF
j_call: TRBJ2-1; v_call: TRBV24-1; cdr3_aa: CATSDAPDGHNEQFF
j_call: TRBJ2-1; v_call: TRBV10-3; cdr3_aa: CAISEGDSYNEQFF
j_call: TRBJ1-5; v_call: TRBV10-3; cdr3_aa: CAISESTQPQHF
j_call: TRBJ2-7; v_call: TRBV11-2; cdr3_aa: CASSRYGGPDYEQYF
j_call: TRBJ1-1; v_call: TRBV2; cdr3_aa: CASIKNEMNTEAFF
j_call: TRBJ1-6; v_call: TRBV12-3/TRBV12-4; cdr3_aa: CASSFRRASPLHF